A selection of T cell receptor beta chains follows, all from one sample in a study of CD8 T cells in Susac syndrome. Via MiXCR, TCRdb re-called the immunoSEQ multiplex PCR reads, giving one row per CDR3 protein. Found here are about 200,000 distinct CDR3 sequences, roughly 96% of them singletons; the top ten hold roughly 0.1%. The sequenced material came from CD4+ T cells from PBMCs. These receptors all stem from a human donor in good health. Each CDR3 is given with its conserved first and last residue.

>TRBJ2-7|TRBV3-1
CASSTGTAYEQYF
>TRBJ2-7|TRBV3-1
CASSQMEYEFGGPSYEQYF
>TRBJ2-2|TRBV12-3/TRBV12-4
CASTEDRWTGELFF
>TRBJ2-1|TRBV4-3
CASSQEAGRGYNEQFF
>TRBJ1-5|TRBV9
CASSVVQLNQPQHF
>TRBJ2-1|TRBV18
CASSPGTTNEQFF
>TRBJ1-6|TRBV9
CASSVGGNSPLHF
>TRBJ2-3|TRBV29-1
CSVDRQEEGSLDTQYF
>TRBJ2-7|TRBV3-1
CASSQARFYEQYF
>TRBJ2-3|TRBV29-1
CSVGRQGSRTDTQYF
>TRBJ2-3|TRBV24-1
CATSDRLTDTQYF
>TRBJ1-2|TRBV12-3/TRBV12-4
CASSGHNYGYTF
>TRBJ1-1|TRBV7-9
CASSARHRRTTEAFF
>TRBJ2-1|TRBV5-1
CASSLLAGVNEQFF
>TRBJ1-4|TRBV4-1
CASRGPRVEKLFF
>TRBJ1-4|TRBV9
CASSSRGGFGEKLFF
>TRBJ1-4|TRBV7-9
CASGFSTGGGEKLFF
>TRBJ2-1|TRBV29-1
CSVERDSFNEQFF
>TRBJ1-1|TRBV6-2/TRBV6-3
CASNRQGWPNTEAFF
>TRBJ2-7|TRBV11-2
CASSLGDKGEQYF
>TRBJ2-5|TRBV30
CAWSKGTVQETQYF
>TRBJ2-5|TRBV7-2
CASSLAVQNQETQYF
>TRBJ1-5|TRBV24-1
CATSDDSNQPQHF
>TRBJ2-5|TRBV12-3/TRBV12-4
CASSPPRERGAETQYF
>TRBJ2-3|TRBV27
CASSPWDTQYF
>TRBJ1-5|TRBV7-2
CASSPSGLFNQPQHF
>TRBJ1-2|TRBV11-2
CASRVGDDSSTRYTF
>TRBJ2-7|TRBV25-1
CASSARHGLYEQYF
>TRBJ1-1|TRBV25-1
CASSASGGNTEAFF
>TRBJ1-2|TRBV12-3/TRBV12-4
CASSGTIDGYTF
>TRBJ2-3|TRBV5-4
CASSLAPDTQYF
>TRBJ2-7|TRBV20-1
CSAADSRGGSYEQYF
>TRBJ1-2|TRBV29-1
CSVGDRLNYGYTF
>TRBJ1-5|TRBV29-1
CSVAGGGGNQPQHF
>TRBJ2-1|TRBV19
CASSIEGGNLNNEQFF